This TCR beta chain was observed in a study of T-cell reconstitution after alpha-beta-depleted transplantation in children. Study-level results: Surviving thymic progenitors and recipient T cells were the source of high TCRbeta diversity at day 60 in some patients. Hyperexpanded clones declined; after one year, newly produced T cells mostly supplied diversity. Several hundred expanded graft clones reportedly were the source of alpha-beta T cells about two months after transplant.

A library of TCRbeta sequences, prepared with unique molecular identifiers, was generated. MiXCR, run by TCRdb on the PCR reads, gives a single entry per CDR3 protein. The table lists roughly 490,000 distinct CDR3 sequences, approximately 10% of them singletons. Concerning this clonotype itself: As yet, its antigen is unknown.

Sequenced here: PBMCs, mostly from graft donor cells, sampled 180 days after TCRalphabeta/CD19-depleted stem cell transplant. The receptor was derived from a female patient between 2 and 10 years old who had a stem cell transplant for aplastic anemia, so the T cells may come from the graft donor.

Here the CDR3 DNA reads TGTGCCAGCAGCTTAATCACAGGTCGAACCGGGGAGCTGTTTTTT. Translated, it gives CASSLITGRTGELFF. The chain recombines TRBV7-6 with TRBJ2-2, with D perhaps TRBD1 (5 bases). V was cut by 2 bases and J by 5 bases, with 12 bases left in between. The CDR3 consists of 15 residues. The germline V gene has CDR1 SGHVS and CDR2 FNYEAQ. The complete variable domain, with remaining parts taken from reference TRBV7-6 and TRBJ2-2, reads GAGVSQSPRYKVTKRGQDVALRCDPISGHVSLYWYRQALGQGPEFLTYFNYEAQQDKSGLPNDRFSAERPEGSISTLTIQRTEQRDSAMYRCASSLITGRTGELFFGEGSRLTVL.